This is a list of T cell receptor beta chains from one sample in a study of shared clonotypes between healthy human individuals. Only in-frame clones appear in the TCRdb table, and some are missing; sequencing was by immunoSEQ multiplex PCR. This table has around 2,000,000 clones, roughly 95% appearing once. The material sequenced was naive CD8+ T cells sorted from blood. These receptors were obtained from a man between 18 and 29 years old in good health. Both conserved end residues are part of each CDR3.

TRBJ1-2	TRBV25-1	CASSGGTGSWNGYTF
TRBJ2-7	TRBV27	CASSLSPLATYEQYF
TRBJ1-1	TRBV9	CASSAQTGVETEAFF
TRBJ2-1	TRBV4-3	CASSQDEAREQFF
TRBJ1-5	TRBV4-1	CASSQGGVNSNQPQHF
TRBJ2-4	TRBV27	CASSAQGAGNIQYF
TRBJ1-4	TRBV28	CASSRDREGRDNEKLFF
TRBJ2-3	TRBV30	CAWSVSDPDTQYF
TRBJ2-7	TRBV7-2	CASSWTSGTYEQYF
TRBJ1-2	TRBV9	CASSGRDRGIDGYTF
TRBJ2-2	TRBV7-9	CASSLVSGTGELFF
TRBJ1-1	TRBV11-2	CASSLEGPGGIAEAFF
TRBJ2-7	TRBV14	CASSQDGDWTALEQYF
TRBJ2-5	TRBV9	CASSVDALTWETQYF
TRBJ1-2	TRBV6-5	CASSYYPIDGYTF
TRBJ2-7	TRBV7-9	CASSLGTSDEQYF
TRBJ2-4	TRBV4-3	CASSQDRLGEAKNIQYF
TRBJ2-3	TRBV6-1	CASRDRVDTQYF
TRBJ1-1	TRBV30	CAWSGQPSSEAFF
TRBJ1-2	TRBV9	CASSVGGTNYGYTF
TRBJ1-5	TRBV13	CASSAGQNGGPQHF
TRBJ2-3	TRBV10-3	CAMRVGMTSGTDTQYF
TRBJ2-7	TRBV10-3	CAISEASTYEQYF
TRBJ1-3	TRBV6-5	CASSYYRGGNTIYF
TRBJ1-2	TRBV13	CASSLVAAEVGGYTF
TRBJ2-7	TRBV6-5	CASSPGLAGEQYF